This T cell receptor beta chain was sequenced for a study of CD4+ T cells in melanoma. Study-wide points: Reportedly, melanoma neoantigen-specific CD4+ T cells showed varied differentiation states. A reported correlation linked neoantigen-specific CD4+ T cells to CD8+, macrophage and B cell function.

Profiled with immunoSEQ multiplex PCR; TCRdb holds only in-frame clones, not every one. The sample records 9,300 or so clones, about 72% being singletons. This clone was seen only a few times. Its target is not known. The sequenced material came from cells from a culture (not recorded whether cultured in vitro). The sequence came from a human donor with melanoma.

This chain's CDR3 is CASSPAGPQPQHF. CDR3 DNA: TGTGCCAGCAGCCCGGCTGGGCCTCAGCCCCAGCATTTT. The chain is built from TRBV6-5 and TRBJ1-5; D uncertain. Germline values: CDR1 MNHEY, CDR2 SVGAGI. V lost 6 bases to trimming and J lost 6 bases, with 12 bases between them. The CDR3 runs to 13 residues.